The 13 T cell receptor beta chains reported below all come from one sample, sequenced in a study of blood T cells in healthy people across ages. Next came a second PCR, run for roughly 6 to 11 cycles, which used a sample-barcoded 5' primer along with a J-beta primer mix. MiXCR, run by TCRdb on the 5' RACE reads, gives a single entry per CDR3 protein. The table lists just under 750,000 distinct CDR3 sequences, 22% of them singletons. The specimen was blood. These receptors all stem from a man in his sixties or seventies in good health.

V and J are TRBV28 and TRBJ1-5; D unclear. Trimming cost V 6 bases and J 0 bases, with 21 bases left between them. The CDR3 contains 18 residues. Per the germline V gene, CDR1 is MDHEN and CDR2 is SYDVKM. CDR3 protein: CASSFYRVDPYSNQPQHF. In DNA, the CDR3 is TGTGCCAGCAGCTTCTACCGTGTAGACCCCTATAGCAATCAGCCCCAGCATTTT. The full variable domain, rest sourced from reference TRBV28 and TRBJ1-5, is DVKVTQSSRYLVKRTGEKVFLECVQDMDHENMFWYRQDPGLGLRLIYFSYDVKMKEKGDIPEGYSVSREKKERFSLILESASTNQTSMYLCASSFYRVDPYSNQPQHFGDGTRLSIL.

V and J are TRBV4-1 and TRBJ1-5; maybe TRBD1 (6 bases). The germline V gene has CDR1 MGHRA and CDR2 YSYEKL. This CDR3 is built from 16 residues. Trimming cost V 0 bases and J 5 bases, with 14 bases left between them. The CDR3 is CASSQEGVGAYQPQHF. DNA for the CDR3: TGCGCCAGCAGCCAAGAGGGCGTGGGGGCCTATCAGCCCCAGCATTTT.

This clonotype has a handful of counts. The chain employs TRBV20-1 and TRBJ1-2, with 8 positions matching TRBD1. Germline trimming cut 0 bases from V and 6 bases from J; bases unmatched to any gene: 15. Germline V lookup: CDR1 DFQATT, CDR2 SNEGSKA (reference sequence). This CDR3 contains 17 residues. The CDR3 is CSARDLRTGNGIHGYTF. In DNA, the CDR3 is TGCAGTGCTAGAGATCTTCGGACAGGGAACGGTATACATGGCTACACCTTC.

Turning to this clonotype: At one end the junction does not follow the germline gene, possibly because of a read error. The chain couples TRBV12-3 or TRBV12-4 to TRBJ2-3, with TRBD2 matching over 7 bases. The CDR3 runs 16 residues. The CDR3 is CASSWMSGARADMQYF. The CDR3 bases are TGTGCCAGCAGTTGGATGAGCGGGGCTAGAGCAGATATGCAGTATTTT.

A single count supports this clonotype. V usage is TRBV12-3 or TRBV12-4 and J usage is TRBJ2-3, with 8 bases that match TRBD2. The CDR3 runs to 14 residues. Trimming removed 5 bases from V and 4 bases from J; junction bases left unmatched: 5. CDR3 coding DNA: TGTGCCAGCAGTGGCGGGGGGAGGCCAGATACGCAGTATTTT. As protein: CASSGGGRPDTQYF.

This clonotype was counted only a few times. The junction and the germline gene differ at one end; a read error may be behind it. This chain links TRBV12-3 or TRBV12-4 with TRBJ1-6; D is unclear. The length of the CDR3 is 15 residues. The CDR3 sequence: CAGSFRGTIFSPLHF. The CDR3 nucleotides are TGTGCCGGCAGTTTTCGGGGAACTATCTTTTCACCCCTCCACTTT.

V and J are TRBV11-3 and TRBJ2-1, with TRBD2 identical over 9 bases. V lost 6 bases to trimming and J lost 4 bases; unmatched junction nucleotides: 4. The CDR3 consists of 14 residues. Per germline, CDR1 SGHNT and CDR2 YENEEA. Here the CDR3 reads CASSSGSGYNEQFF. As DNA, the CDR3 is TGTGCCAGCAGTAGCGGGAGTGGGTACAATGAGCAGTTCTTC. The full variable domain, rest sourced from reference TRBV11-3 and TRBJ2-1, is EAGVVQSPRYKIIEKKQPVAFWCNPISGHNTLYWYLQNLGQGPELLIRYENEEAVDDSQLPKDRFSAERLKGVDSTLKIQPAELGDSAVYLCASSSGSGYNEQFFGPGTRLTVL.

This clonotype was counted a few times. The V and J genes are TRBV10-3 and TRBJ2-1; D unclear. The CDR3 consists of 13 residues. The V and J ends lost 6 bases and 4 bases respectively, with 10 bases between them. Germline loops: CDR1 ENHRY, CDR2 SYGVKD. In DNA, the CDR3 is TGTGCCATCAGCCCGACGGATTACAATGAGCAGTTCTTC. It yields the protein CAISPTDYNEQFF.

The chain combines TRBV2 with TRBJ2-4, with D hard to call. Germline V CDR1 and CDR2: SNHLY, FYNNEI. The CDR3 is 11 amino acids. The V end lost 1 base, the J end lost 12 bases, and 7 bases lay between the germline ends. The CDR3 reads CASSEDSNQYF. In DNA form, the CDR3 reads TGTGCCAGCAGTGAAGACTCAAATCAGTACTTC.

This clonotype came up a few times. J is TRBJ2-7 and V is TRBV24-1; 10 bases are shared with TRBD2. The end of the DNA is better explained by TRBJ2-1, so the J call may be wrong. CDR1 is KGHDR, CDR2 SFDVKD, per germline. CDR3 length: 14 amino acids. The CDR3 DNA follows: TGTGCCACCAGTGTCCCTAGCGGGAGAGATGAGCAGTTCTTC. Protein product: CATSVPSGRDEQFF.

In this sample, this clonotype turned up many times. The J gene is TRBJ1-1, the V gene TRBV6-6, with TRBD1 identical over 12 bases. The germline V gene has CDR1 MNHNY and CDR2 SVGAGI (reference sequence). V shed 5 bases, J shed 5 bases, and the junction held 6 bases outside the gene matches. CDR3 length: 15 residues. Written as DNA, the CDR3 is TGTGCCAGCAGTGGGACAGGGGGCGCGCAGACTGAAGCTTTCTTT. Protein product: CASSGTGGAQTEAFF.

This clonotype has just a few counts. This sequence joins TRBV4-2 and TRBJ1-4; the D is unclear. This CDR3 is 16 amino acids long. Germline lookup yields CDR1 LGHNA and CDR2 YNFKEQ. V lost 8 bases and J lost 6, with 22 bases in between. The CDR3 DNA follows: TGTGCCAGCGGCCTCCCTTCGACGCAACTGGATGAAAAACTGTTTTTT. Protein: CASGLPSTQLDEKLFF.

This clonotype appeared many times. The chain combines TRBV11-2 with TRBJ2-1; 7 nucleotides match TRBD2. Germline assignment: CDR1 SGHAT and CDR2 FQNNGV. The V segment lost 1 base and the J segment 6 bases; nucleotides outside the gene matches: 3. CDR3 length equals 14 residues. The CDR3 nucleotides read TGTGCCAGCAGCTTAGGCGGGAGCGGCAATGAGCAGTTCTTC. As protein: CASSLGGSGNEQFF.